The sequence of this T cell receptor beta chain was determined in a study of identical twins (dated by TCRdb to 2016 to 2017). At the level of the whole study: The study deep-sequenced TCR alpha and beta repertoires from monozygotic twins, unrelated adults of various ages and cord blood to test whether fetal clonotypes persist. To rule out contamination, replicate twin experiments were performed at different times with different library preparation protocols. Broad study findings and their caveats: Because the same donors could not be followed over many years, conclusions were based on cross-sectional statistical analysis. Invariant T cells such as MAIT and iNKT could partly confound zero-insertion analyses, although diverse VJ usage argued against such confounding for most clonotypes. Recombination models systematically underestimated out-of-frame TCR alpha sharing in monozygotic twins but agreed with sharing between unrelated individuals. Compared with coincidental sharing between unrelated individuals, an excess of low generation-probability sequences was observed among out-of-frame TCR alpha sequences shared between twins. Fewer insertions were carried by abundant cord blood beta clonotypes, a similar but weaker trend appeared in young adult naive repertoires, and no such trend appeared in memory repertoires. A weaker excess of twin sharing was found in beta out-of-frame sequences because the signal-to-noise ratio was lowered by fewer shared sequences.

V is shortened by 0 bases, J by 10 bases, and the region joining them spans 22 bases. Measured from the cysteine to the phenylalanine, the CDR3 is 17 residues long. Only the CDR3 DNA is retained, 51 bases long and in frame from the first base. Library preparation was by 5' RACE. The reads were generated on an Illumina HiSeq 2000. A universal primer binding site was introduced by template switching, and a unique molecular identifier was present in the final cDNA, enabling accurate counting of TCR cDNA molecules. Specific primers in the conserved constant-segment region were used to synthesize first-strand cDNA for TCR alpha and beta chains. Each cDNA library was double barcoded, with a SMART-Mk sample barcode plus Illumina barcodes, to control for contamination. Two successive PCR steps introduced TruSeq adapter sequences along with Illumina sample barcodes. The Illumina HiSeq platform was used with custom primers to sequence TCR alpha and beta cDNA libraries. Processing in the source paper ran as follows. MiGEC processed the raw reads to extract unique molecular identifiers, while MiXCR was used to determine the CDR3 positions. Recombination models were inferred per individual with the repgenHMM and IGoR tools using an EM algorithm. Shared clonotypes were analyzed with the tcR package in R, and sharing was normalized by the product of cloneset sizes. Out-of-frame nonproductive sequences were analyzed to study raw recombination free of thymic and clonal selection effects. The raw public data were reprocessed by TCRdb itself: fastp quality trimming at Q25, MiXCR clonotype calling, in-frame beta chains only. One record per CDR3 amino acid sequence lists the most common genes and DNA. The authors' filters were not applied to this entry. The sample has 700,000 to 950,000 distinct CDR3 sequences on record, 10% to 15% of them singletons. Roughly 1.6% of the sample rests with the top ten.

A remark on this clonotype: No cognate antigen has been identified for it. The input lacks base qualities; no much larger clone sits a single base away.

Only healthy Caucasian donors were included. Three pairs of female monozygotic twins, all aged about 18 to 29 years, made up the twin cohort. Peripheral blood mononuclear cells were the source from which RNA for the TCR libraries was isolated. The sample was also linked to a second study, of yellow fever vaccine responses in identical twins. The second investigation adds: According to the authors, the vaccine-induced T cell response in identical twins seemed to be partly convergent and partly specific to each individual. In the study, vaccine-responding T cell clones were precisely tracked in identical twins.

This receptor was identified in a woman younger than 30 in good health. The sequencing input was PBMCs. The chain is made from TRBV23-1 and TRBJ2-1; 6 matching bases give a weak D call of TRBD1. TRBV23-1 is marked as an open reading frame, function uncertain. CDR3 protein: CASSQSRNRDPDREQFF. The bases are TGCGCCAGCAGTCAATCAAGGAACAGGGACCCGGACAGAGAGCAGTTCTTC.